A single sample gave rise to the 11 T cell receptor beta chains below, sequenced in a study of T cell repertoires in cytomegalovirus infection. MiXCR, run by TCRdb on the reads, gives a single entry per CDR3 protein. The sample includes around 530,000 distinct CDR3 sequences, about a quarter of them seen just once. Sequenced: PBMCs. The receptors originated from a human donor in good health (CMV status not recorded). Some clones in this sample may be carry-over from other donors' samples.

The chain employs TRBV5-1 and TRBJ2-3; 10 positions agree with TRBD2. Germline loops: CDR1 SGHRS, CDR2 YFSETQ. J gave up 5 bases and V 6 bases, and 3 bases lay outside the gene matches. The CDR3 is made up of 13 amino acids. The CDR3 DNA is TGCGCCAGCAAGGGACTAGCGTTAGATACGCAGTATTTT. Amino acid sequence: CASKGLALDTQYF.

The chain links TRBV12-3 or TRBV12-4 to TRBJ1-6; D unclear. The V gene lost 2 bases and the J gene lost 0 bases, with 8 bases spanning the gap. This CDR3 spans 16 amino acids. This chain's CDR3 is CASSLLGSSYNSPLHF. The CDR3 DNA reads TGTGCCAGCAGTTTACTTGGGAGCTCCTATAATTCACCCCTCCACTTT.

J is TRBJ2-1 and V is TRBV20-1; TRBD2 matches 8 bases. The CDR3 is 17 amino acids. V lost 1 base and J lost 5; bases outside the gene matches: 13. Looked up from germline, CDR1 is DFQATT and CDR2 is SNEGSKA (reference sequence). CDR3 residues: CSARATGTSHTHNEQFF. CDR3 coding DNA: TGCAGTGCTAGAGCAACCGGGACTAGTCATACCCACAATGAGCAGTTCTTC.

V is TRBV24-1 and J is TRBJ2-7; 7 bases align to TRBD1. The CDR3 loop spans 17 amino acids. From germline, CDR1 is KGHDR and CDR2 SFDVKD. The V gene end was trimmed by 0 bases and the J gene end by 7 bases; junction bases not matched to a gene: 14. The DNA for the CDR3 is TGTGCCACCAGTGATTTGTGGGGACAGCTAAGCTTTTGGGAGCAGTACGTC. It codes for CATSDLWGQLSFWEQYV.

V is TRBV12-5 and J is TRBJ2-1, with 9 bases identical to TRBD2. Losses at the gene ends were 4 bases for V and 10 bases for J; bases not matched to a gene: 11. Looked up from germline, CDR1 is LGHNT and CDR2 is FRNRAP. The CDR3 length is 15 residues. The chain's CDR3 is CASGYLAGRGGEQFF. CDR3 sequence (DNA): TGTGCTAGTGGTTATCTAGCGGGACGGGGGGGGGAGCAGTTCTTC.

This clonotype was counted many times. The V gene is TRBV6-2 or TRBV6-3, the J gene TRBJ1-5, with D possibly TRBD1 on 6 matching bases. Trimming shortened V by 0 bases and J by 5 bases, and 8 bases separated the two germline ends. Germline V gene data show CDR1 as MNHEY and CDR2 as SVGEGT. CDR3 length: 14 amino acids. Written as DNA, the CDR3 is TGTGCCAGCAGTTACTCCGGGGGCGATCAGCCCCAGCATTTT. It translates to CASSYSGGDQPQHF.

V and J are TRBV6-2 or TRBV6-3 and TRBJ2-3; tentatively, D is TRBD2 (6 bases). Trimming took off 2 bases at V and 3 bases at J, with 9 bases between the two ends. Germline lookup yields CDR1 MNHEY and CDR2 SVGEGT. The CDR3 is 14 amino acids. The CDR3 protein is CASSYASGTDTQYF. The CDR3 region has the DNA TGTGCCAGCAGTTACGCCAGCGGGACAGATACGCAGTATTTT.

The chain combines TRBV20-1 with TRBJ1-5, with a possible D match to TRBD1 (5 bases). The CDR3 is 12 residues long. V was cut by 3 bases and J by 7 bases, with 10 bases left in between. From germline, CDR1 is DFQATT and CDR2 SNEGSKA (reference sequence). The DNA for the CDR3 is TGCAGTGCTAGGGGGCTGGCACAGCCCCAGCATTTT. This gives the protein CSARGLAQPQHF.

The chain's CDR3 is CASSQDAGPTLNEAFF. The DNA of the CDR3 is TGCGCCAGCAGCCAAGATGCCGGACCGACATTGAATGAAGCTTTCTTT. This chain connects TRBV4-3 to TRBJ1-1; D is uncertain. The CDR3 covers 16 residues. V was trimmed by 0 bases and J by 7 bases, leaving 18 bases between them. CDR1 LGHNA and CDR2 YSLEER come from the germline V gene.

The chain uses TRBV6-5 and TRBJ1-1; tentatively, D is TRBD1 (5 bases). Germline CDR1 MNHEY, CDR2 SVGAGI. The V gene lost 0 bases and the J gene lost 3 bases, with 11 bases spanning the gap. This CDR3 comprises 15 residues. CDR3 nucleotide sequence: TGTGCCAGCAGTTACTCGACTAGGGGAGACACTGAAGCTTTCTTT. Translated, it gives CASSYSTRGDTEAFF.

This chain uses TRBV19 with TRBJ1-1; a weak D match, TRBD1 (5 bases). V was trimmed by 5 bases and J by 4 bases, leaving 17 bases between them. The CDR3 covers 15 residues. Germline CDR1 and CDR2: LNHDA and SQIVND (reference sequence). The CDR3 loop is CASSADSAYGTEAFF. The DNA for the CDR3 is TGTGCCAGTAGTGCTGACAGCGCCTATGGCACTGAAGCTTTCTTT.